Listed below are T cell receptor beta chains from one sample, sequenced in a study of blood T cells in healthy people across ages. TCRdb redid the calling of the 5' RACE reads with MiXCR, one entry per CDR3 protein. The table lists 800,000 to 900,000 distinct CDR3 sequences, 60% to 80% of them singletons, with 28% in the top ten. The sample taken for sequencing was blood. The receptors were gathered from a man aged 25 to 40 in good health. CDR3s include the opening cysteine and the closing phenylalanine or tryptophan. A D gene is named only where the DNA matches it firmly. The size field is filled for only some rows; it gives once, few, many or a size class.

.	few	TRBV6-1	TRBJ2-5	TGTGCCAGCAGCCAAGAGCCGACAGGCCTCCAAGAGACCCAGTACTTC	CASSQEPTGLQETQYF
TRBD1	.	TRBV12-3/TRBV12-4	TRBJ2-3	TGTGCCAGCAGTCCAGGGACAGGGTGGACAGATACGCAGTATTTT	CASSPGTGWTDTQYF
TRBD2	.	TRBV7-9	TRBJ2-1	TGTGCCAGCAGCTTACCAACGACTAGCGGTAGTAACAATGAGCAGTTCTTC	CASSLPTTSGSNNEQFF
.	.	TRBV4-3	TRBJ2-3	TGCGCCAGCAGCCAAACACGTTTCTTGGGCCGGGTAGATACGCAGTATTTT	CASSQTRFLGRVDTQYF
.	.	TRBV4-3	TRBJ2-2	TGCGCCAGCAGCCAAGGAGGGGCACACGCCTACACCGGGGAGCTGTTTTTT	CASSQGGAHAYTGELFF
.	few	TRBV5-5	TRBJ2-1	TGTGCCAGCAGCTCCTCGTCGGGGGGACAGTACAATGAGCAGTTCTTC	CASSSSSGGQYNEQFF
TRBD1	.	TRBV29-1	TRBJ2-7	TGCAGCGTGGGGGACAGCGAGCAGTACTTC	CSVGDSEQYF
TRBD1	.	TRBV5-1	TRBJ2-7	TGCGCCAGCAGCCCAGGACAGGGGGTCGAGCAGTACTTC	CASSPGQGVEQYF
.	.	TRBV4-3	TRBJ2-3	TGCGCCAGCAGCCAGATGACCTCATCGGGCACAGATACGCAGTATTTT	CASSQMTSSGTDTQYF
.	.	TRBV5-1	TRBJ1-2	TGCGCCAGCAGCTTGGACCCCGACGCTAACTATGGCTACACCTTC	CASSLDPDANYGYTF
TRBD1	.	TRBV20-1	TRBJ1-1	TGCAGTGCGAGAGGGACAGGGTCGGCTTTCTTT	CSARGTGSAFF
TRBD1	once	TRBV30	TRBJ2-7	TGTGCCTGGAGTACAGGGGCTTCTCACGAGCAGTACTTC	CAWSTGASHEQYF
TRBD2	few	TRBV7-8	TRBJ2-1	TGTGCCAGCAGTGTCCAGCGGGGATACAATGAGCAGTTCTTC	CASSVQRGYNEQFF
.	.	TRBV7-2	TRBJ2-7	TGTGCCAGCAGCTTATGGCAGGGAGACGAGCAGTACTTC	CASSLWQGDEQYF
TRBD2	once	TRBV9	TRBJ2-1	TGTGCCAGCAGCGTAGCGGGGGGGAGCCCCGAGCAGTTCTTC	CASSVAGGSPEQFF
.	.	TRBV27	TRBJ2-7	TGTGCCAGCAGTTTAGAGGGGGGGTACTCCTACAATGAGCAGTACTTC	CASSLEGGYSYNEQYF
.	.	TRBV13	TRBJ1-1	TGTGCCAGCAGCTTACCAAGGCTGGACACTGAAGCTTTCTTT	CASSLPRLDTEAFF
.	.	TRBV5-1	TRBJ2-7	TGCGCCAGCAGCTTACCGCCCAAGGAGCAGTACTTC	CASSLPPKEQYF
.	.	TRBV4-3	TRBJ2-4	TGCGCCAGCAGCCAATCGGCAGTAGCCAAAAACATTCAGTACTTC	CASSQSAVAKNIQYF
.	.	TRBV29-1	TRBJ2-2	TGCAGCGTTGATTCGCAGGGTAACACCGGGGAGCTGTTTTTT	CSVDSQGNTGELFF
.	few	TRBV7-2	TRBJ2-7	TGTGCCAGCAGCTTAAACAGGGCGAACAACGAGCAGTACTTC	CASSLNRANNEQYF
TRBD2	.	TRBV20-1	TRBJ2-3	TGCAGTGCGGGACGCGGTGGCGGGAGGACAGATACGCAGTATTTT	CSAGRGGGRTDTQYF
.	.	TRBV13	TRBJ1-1	TGTGCCAGCAGCTTGGGGGGCGAGGACACTGAAGCTTTCTTT	CASSLGGEDTEAFF
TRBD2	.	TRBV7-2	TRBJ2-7	TGTGCCAGCAAGGTGGCGGGGGGGTACGAGCAGTACTTC	CASKVAGGYEQYF
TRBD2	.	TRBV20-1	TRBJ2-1	TGCAGTGCTAGAGCCCAGCGGGGAGCGTCCTACAATGAGCAGTTCTTC	CSARAQRGASYNEQFF
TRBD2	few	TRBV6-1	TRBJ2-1	TGTGCCAGCAGCCGACGAGTTACGGCTTGGGGGGGTAACTCGTACAATGAGCAGTTCTTC	CASSRRVTAWGGNSYNEQFF
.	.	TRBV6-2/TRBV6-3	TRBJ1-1	TGTGCCAGCAGTTACTTATCTGAAGCTTTCTTT	CASSYLSEAFF
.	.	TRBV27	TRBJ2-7	TGTGCCAGCAGTTTAGGTATGGGGGGCTACGAGCAGTACTTC	CASSLGMGGYEQYF
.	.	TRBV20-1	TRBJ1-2	TGCAGTGCTAGAGATATTGGCGGAGCCAACTATGGCTACACCTTC	CSARDIGGANYGYTF
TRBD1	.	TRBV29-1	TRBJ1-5	TGCAGCGTTGCTACAGGGGATGGACAGCCCCAGCATTTT	CSVATGDGQPQHF
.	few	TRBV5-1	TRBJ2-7	TGCGCCAGCAGCTTGGCTACAGCGCGCGCCTACTACGAGCAGTACTTC	CASSLATARAYYEQYF
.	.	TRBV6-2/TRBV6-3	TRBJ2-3	TGTGCCAGCATTGAACAGGGTAAAGATACGCAGTATTTT	CASIEQGKDTQYF
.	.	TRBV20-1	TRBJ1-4	TGCAGTGCTCCACGGGACTTGGGGGAAAAACTGTTTTTT	CSAPRDLGEKLFF
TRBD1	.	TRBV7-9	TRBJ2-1	TGTGCCAGCAGCTTTACAAGGACAGGGAGGAGGAATGAGCAGTTCTTC	CASSFTRTGRRNEQFF
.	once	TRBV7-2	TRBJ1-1	TGTGCCAGCAGCCTTCCGGGACCCCAGAGGAACACTGAAGCTTTCTTT	CASSLPGPQRNTEAFF
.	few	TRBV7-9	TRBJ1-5	TGTGCCAGCAGTTTAGAGGGAAGGAGCAATCAGCCCCAGCATTTT	CASSLEGRSNQPQHF
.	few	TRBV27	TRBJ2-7	TGTGCCAGCGGCCTACAGAGAGCCTACGAGCAGTACTTC	CASGLQRAYEQYF
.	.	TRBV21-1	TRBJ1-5	TGTGCCAGCAGCATAAGTGTGGGGTATCAGCCCCAGCATTTT	CASSISVGYQPQHF
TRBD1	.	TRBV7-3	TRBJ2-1	TGTGCCAGCAGCAAGACAGGGGATACCTACAATGAGCAGTTCTTC	CASSKTGDTYNEQFF
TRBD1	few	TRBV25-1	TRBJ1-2	TGTGCCAGCAGTGAGCTTACAGGGGGCGGCTATGGCTACACCTTC	CASSELTGGGYGYTF
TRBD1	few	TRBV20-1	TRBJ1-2	TGCAGTGCTACACCTCTCTCCGGGACAGGGGAGACGGGCTACACCTTC	CSATPLSGTGETGYTF
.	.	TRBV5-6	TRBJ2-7	TGTGCCAGCAGCCCGTCTGACAGAAACTCCTACGAGCAGTACTTC	CASSPSDRNSYEQYF
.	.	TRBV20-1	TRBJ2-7	TGCAGTGCTAGAGATTCGTCTCTGCAGTACTTC	CSARDSSLQYF